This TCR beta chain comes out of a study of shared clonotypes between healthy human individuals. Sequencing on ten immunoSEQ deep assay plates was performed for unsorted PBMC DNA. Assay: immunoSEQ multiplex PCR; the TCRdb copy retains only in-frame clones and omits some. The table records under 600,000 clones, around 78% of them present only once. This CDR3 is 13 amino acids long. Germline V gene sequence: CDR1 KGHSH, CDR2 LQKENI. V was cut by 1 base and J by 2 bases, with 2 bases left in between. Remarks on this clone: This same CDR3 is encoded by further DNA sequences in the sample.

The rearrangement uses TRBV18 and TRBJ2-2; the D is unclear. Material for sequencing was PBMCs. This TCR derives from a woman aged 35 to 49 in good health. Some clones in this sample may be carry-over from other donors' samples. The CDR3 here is CASSPLNTGELFF. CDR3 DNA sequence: TGTGCCAGCTCACCACTAAACACCGGGGAGCTGTTTTTT.